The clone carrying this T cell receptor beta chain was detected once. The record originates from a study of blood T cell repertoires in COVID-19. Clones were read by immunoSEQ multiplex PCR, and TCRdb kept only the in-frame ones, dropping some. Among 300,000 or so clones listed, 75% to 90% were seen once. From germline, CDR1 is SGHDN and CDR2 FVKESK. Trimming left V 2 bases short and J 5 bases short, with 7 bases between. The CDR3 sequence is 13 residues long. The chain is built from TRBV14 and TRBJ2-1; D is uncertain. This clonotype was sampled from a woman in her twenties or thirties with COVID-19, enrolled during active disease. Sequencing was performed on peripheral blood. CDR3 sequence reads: CASSQLEDNEQFF. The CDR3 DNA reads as TGTGCCAGCAGCCAACTAGAAGACAATGAGCAGTTCTTC. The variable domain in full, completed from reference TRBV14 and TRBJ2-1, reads EAGVTQFPSHSVIEKGQTVTLRCDPISGHDNLYWYRRVMGKEIKFLLHFVKESKQDESGMPNNRFLAERTGGTYSTLKVQPAELEDSGVYFCASSQLEDNEQFFGPGTRLTVL.